This TCR beta chain was documented in a study of neoadjuvant anti-PD-1 for oral cavity cancer. The study, taken as a whole, reports: Higher pretreatment Treg/Th17 ratios tracked higher pretreatment blood clonality.

Blood libraries mostly used about 500 ng genomic DNA, six replicates each. Assay: immunoSEQ multiplex PCR; the TCRdb copy retains only in-frame clones and omits some. The top ten clones hold 2.5% to 3% of a sample with around 65,000 clones, less than 90% of them seen once. Time point reported: after neoadjuvant nivolumab, at surgical resection. These newly diagnosed stage II-IVA oral cavity squamous cell carcinoma patients had no prior systemic or radiation treatment. Turning to this clone: Its antigen is currently unknown.

Trimming left V 3 bases short and J 4 bases short, with 17 bases between. CDR3 size: 16 residues. Germline CDR1 and CDR2: SGHDN and FVKESK. The chain carries TRBV14 and TRBJ2-3; tentative D call: TRBD2 (5 bases). This sample comprised PBMCs, obtained after nivolumab (anti-PD-1) treatment. This clonotype originated in a person aged 40 to 85 with oral cavity squamous cell carcinoma. CDR3 nucleotide sequence: TGTGCCAGCAGCCAGTATCGAGCATCGAGGGCAGATACGCAGTATTTT. Its protein product is CASSQYRASRADTQYF.